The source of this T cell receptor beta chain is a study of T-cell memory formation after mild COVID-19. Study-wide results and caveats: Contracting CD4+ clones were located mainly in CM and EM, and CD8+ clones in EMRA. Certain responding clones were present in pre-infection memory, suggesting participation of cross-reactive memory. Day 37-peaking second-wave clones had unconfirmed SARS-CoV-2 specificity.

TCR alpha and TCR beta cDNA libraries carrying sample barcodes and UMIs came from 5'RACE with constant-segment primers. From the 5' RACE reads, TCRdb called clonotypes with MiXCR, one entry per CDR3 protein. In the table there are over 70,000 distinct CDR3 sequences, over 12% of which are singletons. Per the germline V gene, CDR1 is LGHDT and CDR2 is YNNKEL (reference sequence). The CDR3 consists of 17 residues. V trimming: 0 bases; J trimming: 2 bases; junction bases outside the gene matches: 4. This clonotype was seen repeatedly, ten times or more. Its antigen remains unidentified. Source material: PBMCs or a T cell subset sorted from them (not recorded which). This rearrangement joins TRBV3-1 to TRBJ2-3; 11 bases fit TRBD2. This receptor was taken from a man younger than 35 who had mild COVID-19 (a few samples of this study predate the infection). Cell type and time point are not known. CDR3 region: CASSQDLAGGHTDTQYF. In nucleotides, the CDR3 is TGTGCCAGCAGCCAAGATCTAGCGGGGGGCCACACAGATACGCAGTATTTT.